These 22 T cell receptor beta chains came from one sample sequenced in a study of regulatory T cells in long-lasting Graves disease. To make TCR beta libraries, researchers used iRepertoire HTBI primers and Arm-PCR of CDR3 regions. TCRdb re-called the multiplex PCR reads with MiXCR, one entry per CDR3 protein. The table includes about 430,000 distinct CDR3 sequences, around 20% detected once. Time point here: persistent/refractory GD, antithyroid drugs over 5 years with positive TRAb. PBMCs were the source of the RNA used for TCR sequencing. The source material was peripheral blood mononuclear cells (PBMCs), sampled when the disease was refractory, from a patient treated with antithyroid drugs. The source is a female donor with Graves disease.

The chain employs TRBV2 and TRBJ2-3; 10 positions agree with TRBD2. V dropped 9 bases and J dropped 4; count of bases not matched to a gene: 4. Germline V gene lookup returns CDR1 SNHLY and CDR2 FYNNEI. There are 13 residues in the CDR3. The CDR3 bases are TGTGCCAGACTAGCGGGACAGTCAGATACGCAGTATTTT. Translation: CARLAGQSDTQYF.

The chain employs TRBV4-1 and TRBJ2-7; 10 nucleotides line up with TRBD2. The CDR3 loop spans 15 amino acids. The J segment lost 2 bases and the V segment lost 4 bases, leaving 5 bases of the junction unmatched. The germline V gene encodes CDR1 MGHRA and CDR2 YSYEKL. The CDR3 here is CASSRGTSETYEQYF. The CDR3 DNA follows: TGCGCCAGCAGCCGGGGGACTAGCGAGACCTACGAGCAGTACTTC.

The sample holds a few counts of this clonotype. The rearrangement joins TRBV7-3 to TRBJ2-2, with 7 bases aligning to TRBD1. CDR1 is SGHTA and CDR2 is FQGTGA in the germline V gene. There are 17 residues in the CDR3. Trimming at V came to 0 bases and at J to 6 bases, leaving 10 bases not matched to a gene. CDR3 DNA: TGTGCCAGCAGCTTAACGAACAGGGGCCTCGGCTCCGGGGAGCTGTTTTTT. As protein: CASSLTNRGLGSGELFF.

This chain links TRBV3-1 with TRBJ2-3; no definite D call. The germline CDR1 and CDR2 sequences are LGHDT and YNNKEL (reference sequence). This CDR3 has 14 amino acids. Trimming shortened V by 1 base and J by 1 base, and 6 bases separated the two germline ends. CDR3 nucleotide sequence: TGTGCCAGCAGCCAAGTGTATGGCACAGATACGCAGTATTTT. Translation gives CASSQVYGTDTQYF.

The rearrangement links TRBV7-9 to TRBJ1-5; weak D call: TRBD1 (6 bases). Trimming pared 1 base from V and 6 bases from J, leaving 10 bases between. From germline, CDR1 is SEHNR and CDR2 FQNEAQ (reference sequence). The CDR3 sequence is 14 residues long. The CDR3 loop reads CASSLDRAGQPQHF. Written as DNA, the CDR3 is TGTGCCAGCAGCTTAGACAGGGCGGGTCAGCCCCAGCATTTT. The full variable domain, its missing parts supplied by reference TRBV7-9 and TRBJ1-5, is DTGVSQNPRHKITKRGQNVTFRCDPISEHNRLYWYRQTLGQGPEFLTYFQNEAQLEKSRLLSDRFSAERPKGSFSTLEIQRTEQGDSAMYLCASSLDRAGQPQHFGDGTRLSIL.

The chain links TRBV4-2 to TRBJ2-2, with a possible D match to TRBD2 (6 bases). The CDR3 consists of 16 residues. Trimming shortened V by 4 bases and J by 5 bases, and 17 bases separated the two germline ends. Germline-derived CDR1 and CDR2 are LGHNA and YNFKEQ. In nucleotides, the CDR3 is TGTGCCAGCAGCCCTTGGACGGGGGATGTGACCGGGGAGCTGTTTTTT. This translates into CASSPWTGDVTGELFF.

This chain connects TRBV7-9 to TRBJ1-3, with D possibly TRBD1 on 5 matching bases. The CDR3 covers 15 residues. Germline assignment: CDR1 SEHNR and CDR2 FQNEAQ (reference sequence). Trimming cost V 5 bases and J 3 bases, with 14 bases left between them. Written as DNA, the CDR3 is TGTGCCAGCAGCGGAGTGGGGGGTGGTGGAAACACCATATATTTT. This translates into CASSGVGGGGNTIYF. Based on the CDR3 plus reference TRBV7-9 and TRBJ1-3, the full variable domain is DTGVSQNPRHKITKRGQNVTFRCDPISEHNRLYWYRQTLGQGPEFLTYFQNEAQLEKSRLLSDRFSAERPKGSFSTLEIQRTEQGDSAMYLCASSGVGGGGNTIYFGEGSWLTVV.

Many counts were recorded for this clonotype. This chain uses TRBV2 with TRBJ1-2; no definite D call. This CDR3 is 13 amino acids long. The germline V and J ends were trimmed by 6 bases and 4 bases, with 12 bases remaining between them. The germline V gene encodes CDR1 SNHLY and CDR2 FYNNEI. CDR3 residues: CASSPLPIYGYTF. CDR3 DNA: TGTGCCAGCAGCCCCCTACCGATCTATGGCTACACCTTC.

V and J are TRBV5-1 and TRBJ2-3; 10 bases are a match to TRBD2. Losses at the gene ends were 2 bases for V and 5 bases for J; bases not matched to a gene: 8. CDR3 length equals 16 residues. Germline lookup yields CDR1 SGHRS and CDR2 YFSETQ. CDR3 nucleotides: TGCGCCAGCAGCTTAGCGCCTAGCGGGAGTGAAGATACGCAGTATTTT. Translation gives CASSLAPSGSEDTQYF.

This clonotype was seen a handful of times. V and J are TRBV19 and TRBJ1-5, with D hard to call. The ends were cut back, 3 bases at V and 4 bases at J, with 4 bases in the middle. The CDR3 totals 12 residues. Germline loops: CDR1 LNHDA, CDR2 SQIVND (reference sequence). CDR3 nucleotide sequence: TGTGCCAGTAGTATTTGGAATCAGCCCCAGCATTTT. Protein sequence: CASSIWNQPQHF.

The V call is TRBV29-1, the J call TRBJ2-1; TRBD1 matches at 7 bases. V trimming: 6 bases; J trimming: 10 bases; junction bases outside the gene matches: 9. The CDR3 length is 12 residues. The germline V gene has CDR1 SQVTM and CDR2 ANQGSEA. CDR3 residues: CSVHRGSGEQFF. In DNA, the CDR3 is TGCAGCGTACACAGGGGATCGGGAGAGCAGTTCTTC.

Many counts were recorded for this clonotype. The genes are TRBV28 and TRBJ2-7; D may be TRBD1 (6 bases). Germline values: CDR1 MDHEN, CDR2 SYDVKM. There are 13 residues in the CDR3. V shed 6 bases and J shed 2 bases, with 11 bases lying between them. The CDR3 here is CASRLDRTYEQYF. CDR3 coding DNA: TGTGCCAGCAGGTTGGACAGAACCTACGAGCAGTACTTC.

The sample holds many counts of this clonotype. The rearrangement links TRBV20-1 to TRBJ2-7; no clear D. The CDR3 extends over 13 amino acids. V gave up 6 bases and J gave up 3 bases, with 15 bases separating them. Germline lookup yields CDR1 DFQATT and CDR2 SNEGSKA (reference sequence). The CDR3 spells CSAADRSGYEQYF. CDR3 DNA sequence: TGCAGTGCGGCGGACCGGTCTGGCTACGAGCAGTACTTC.

This clonotype has a single count. This chain joins TRBV5-1 and TRBJ2-5, with D tentatively TRBD1 (5 bases). The CDR3 runs to 14 residues. Germline CDR1 SGHRS, CDR2 YFSETQ. The V end was cut by 0 bases, the J end by 5 bases, with 11 bases between. As DNA, the CDR3 is TGCGCCAGCAGCTTGGAGGGGTTGTGGGAGACCCAGTACTTC. Its translation is CASSLEGLWETQYF.

This clonotype has ten or more counts. The V gene is TRBV28, the J gene TRBJ1-5; no definite D call. This CDR3 has 13 amino acids. Germline V CDR1 and CDR2: MDHEN, SYDVKM. Deletions cut 5 bases from V and 6 bases from J, with 11 bases between. Here the CDR3 DNA reads TGTGCCAGCAGTACCGTGGTCGCTCAGCCCCAGCATTTT. Protein: CASSTVVAQPQHF.

Ten or more counts support this clonotype. Here the CDR3 reads CASSLSGGRGFYEQYF. CDR3 DNA sequence: TGTGCCAGCAGTTTATCGGGTGGCAGGGGCTTCTACGAGCAGTACTTC. This chain uses TRBV27 with TRBJ2-7; D possibly corresponds to TRBD1 (6 bases). The V gene's germline CDR1 is MNHEY and CDR2 SMNVEV (reference sequence). This CDR3 is 16 amino acids long. V was trimmed by 0 bases and J by 3 bases, leaving 15 bases between them.

This clonotype was seen just once. This sequence may be a read error, since a much larger clone differs from it by one base. This sequence joins TRBV20-1 and TRBJ2-5, with D perhaps TRBD2 (5 bases). The CDR3 spans 10 residues. V was shortened by 6 bases and J by 6 bases, with 8 bases between the two germline ends. Per germline, CDR1 DFQATT and CDR2 SNEGSKA (reference sequence). The CDR3 DNA follows: TGCAGTGCCGTAGCGAAGACCCAGTACTTC. Its translation is CSAVAKTQYF.

The chain joins TRBV27 to TRBJ2-5, with TRBD2 matching 9 bases. Germline CDR1 reads MNHEY; CDR2 reads SMNVEV (reference sequence). The trim removed 4 bases at V and 5 bases at J, leaving 8 bases unmatched. The CDR3 is 15 residues long. The CDR3 sequence is CASSSSSGTAETQYF. CDR3 sequence (DNA): TGTGCCAGCAGTTCCTCTAGCGGGACCGCCGAGACCCAGTACTTC.

There are many counts of this clonotype. The rearrangement uses TRBV7-2 and TRBJ2-5, with 13 bases identical to TRBD2. Germline CDR1 SGHTA, CDR2 FQGNSA. The CDR3 is 17 residues long. V lost 2 bases, J lost 4 bases, and 7 bases stayed unmatched. CDR3 nucleotide sequence: TGTGCCAGCAGCTTACTCAGACTAGCGGGAGGAGGAGAGACCCAGTACTTC. This sequence encodes CASSLLRLAGGGETQYF. The whole variable domain, filled in from reference TRBV7-2 and TRBJ2-5, reads GAGVSQSPSNKVTEKGKDVELRCDPISGHTALYWYRQSLGQGLEFLIYFQGNSAPDKSGLPSDRFSAERTGGSVSTLTIQRTQQEDSAVYLCASSLLRLAGGGETQYFGPGTRLLVL.

This clonotype has a count of ten or more. This chain uses TRBV7-2 with TRBJ2-7, with D unresolved. The V gene lost 6 bases and the J gene lost 1 base, with 7 bases spanning the gap. The germline gives CDR1 SGHTA, CDR2 FQGNSA. The CDR3 contains 12 residues. The CDR3 region is CASSYGSYEQYF. The DNA of the CDR3 is TGTGCCAGCAGTTACGGGTCCTACGAGCAGTACTTC.

V usage is TRBV19 and J usage is TRBJ2-6; 7 bases match TRBD1. This CDR3 has 15 amino acids. CDR1 is LNHDA, CDR2 SQIVND, per germline (reference sequence). V lost 7 bases to trimming and J lost 0 bases; unmatched junction nucleotides: 3. CDR3 in DNA: TGTGCCAGTACTCCAGGGGGCTCTGGGGCCAACGTCCTGACTTTC. This codes for CASTPGGSGANVLTF.

This clonotype was detected a few times. The chain couples TRBV28 to TRBJ1-1; D not resolved. This CDR3 comprises 14 residues. Germline V gene sequence: CDR1 MDHEN, CDR2 SYDVKM. The ends were cut back, 5 bases at V and 0 bases at J, with 10 bases in the middle. Here the CDR3 DNA reads TGTGCCAGCAGTGGCGGATCTATGAACACTGAAGCTTTCTTT. As protein: CASSGGSMNTEAFF.